Described below is a single TCR beta chain sequence and its context. As yet, its antigen is unknown. The sample is drawn from a study of blood T cells in healthy people across ages. Total RNA extraction produced at least 5.5 micrograms (per sample) for the study. Trimming took off 5 bases at V and 2 bases at J, with 16 bases between the two ends. The CDR3 has 15 amino acids. Germline CDR1 is MNHEY and CDR2 is SMNVEV (reference sequence). Combining a sample-barcoded 5' primer with a J-beta primer mix, a second PCR ran for roughly 7 to 12 cycles. Each CDR3 protein is one row after TCRdb ran MiXCR on the 5' RACE reads. The table shows about 280,000 distinct CDR3 sequences, with around 27% occurring only once. Study outcomes and limitations: Changes seen in expanded clonotypes were possibly confounded by donor CMV status left unknown.

This chain joins TRBV27 and TRBJ2-7; a possible D gene is TRBD2 (5 bases). The clonotype was recovered from a woman between 70 and 85 years old in good health. Source material: blood. In DNA, the CDR3 is TGTGCCAGCAGTCTGCTAACTAGGACTGCCTACGAGCAGTACTTC. Translating gives CASSLLTRTAYEQYF.